The next 29 T cell receptor beta chains were all read from a single sample in a study of a mutant IDH1 vaccine in newly diagnosed glioma. Time point meaning: week 23, last vaccination. With topical imiquimod, each dose of the vaccine consisted of 300 ug of mutant IDH1 20-mer peptide. No cognate antigen is known for these TCRs. Here immunoSEQ multiplex PCR was the method, and the copy in TCRdb shows in-frame clones only, minus some. The data show about 41,000 clones, with about 79% seen just once and about 6.3% held by the top ten. The specimen comprised PBMCs, sampled from a glioma patient whose treatment included an IDH1 peptide vaccine. Receptor source: a woman aged 35 to 49 with glioma. Some clones in this sample may be carry-over from other donors' samples.

This clone was observed a few times. The V gene is TRBV2, the J gene TRBJ1-5; no clear D. CDR3 length equals 13 residues. Trimming left V 4 bases short and J 5 bases short, with 9 bases between. CDR1 and CDR2 from the germline V gene are SNHLY and FYNNEI. The CDR3, as DNA: TGTGCCAGCAGTGGCGAAGAATATCAGCCCCAGCATTTT. Amino acids: CASSGEEYQPQHF.

The gene calls are TRBV19 and TRBJ2-5; 8 nucleotides agree with TRBD2. The germline V gene encodes CDR1 LNHDA and CDR2 SQIVND (reference sequence). CDR3 length: 14 amino acids. V trimming: 4 bases; J trimming: 2 bases; junction bases outside the gene matches: 3. The CDR3 DNA reads TGTGCCAGTAGTAGCGGGAGGTATCAAGAGACCCAGTACTTC. Its protein is CASSSGRYQETQYF.

The chain combines TRBV7-9 with TRBJ2-5; D ambiguous. Germline-derived CDR1 and CDR2 are SEHNR and FQNEAQ (reference sequence). Trimming took 4 bases from V and 5 from J, leaving 8 bases between them. This CDR3 comprises 12 residues. The CDR3 nucleotides are TGTGCCAGCAGCTCCTCTTGGGAGACCCAGTACTTC. It yields the protein CASSSSWETQYF.

The rearrangement links TRBV9 to TRBJ1-1, with D uncertain. Germline CDR1 is SGDLS and CDR2 is YYNGEE. Trimming shortened V by 4 bases and J by 3 bases, and 10 bases separated the two germline ends. This CDR3 has 13 residues. CDR3 sequence reads: CASSFGGDTEAFF. CDR3 DNA: TGTGCCAGCAGCTTCGGCGGTGACACTGAAGCTTTCTTT.

The chain carries TRBV6-4 and TRBJ2-3; 10 bases are shared with TRBD2. The germline V gene has CDR1 MRHNA and CDR2 SNTAGT. The CDR3 loop spans 15 amino acids. J lost 1 base, V lost 3 bases, and 1 base had no gene match. The CDR3 nucleotides read TGTGCCAGCAGTGAAGGGACTAGCGGCACAGATACGCAGTATTTT. Translated, it gives CASSEGTSGTDTQYF.

The V call is TRBV7-6, the J call TRBJ2-7; 7 bases are a match to TRBD2. V was pared by 2 bases and J by 0 bases, with 4 bases of the junction left unmatched. The CDR3 consists of 15 residues. Germline lookup yields CDR1 SGHVS and CDR2 FNYEAQ. The CDR3 DNA reads TGTGCCAGCAGCTTATCGCGGGGGAACTCCTACGAGCAGTACTTC. As protein: CASSLSRGNSYEQYF.

The rearrangement links TRBV6-1 to TRBJ1-5; D is perhaps TRBD1 (6 bases). The CDR3 has 18 residues. The V end was cut by 0 bases, the J end by 0 bases, with 15 bases between. Germline assignment: CDR1 MNHNS and CDR2 SASEGT. CDR3 sequence (DNA): TGTGCCAGCAGTGAAGCGCAGGGGCAGATTTATAGCAATCAGCCCCAGCATTTT. Encoded protein: CASSEAQGQIYSNQPQHF.

This clone was detected only a few times. The chain employs TRBV18 and TRBJ2-7, with TRBD2 matching 10 bases. Trimming at V came to 5 bases and at J to 2 bases, leaving 3 bases not matched to a gene. Germline V gives CDR1 KGHSH, CDR2 LQKENI. The CDR3 contains 14 residues. Here the CDR3 DNA reads TGTGCCAGCTCAATAACTAGCGGGGCCTACGAGCAGTACTTC. The encoded protein is CASSITSGAYEQYF.

This clone was recorded once. The chain employs TRBV5-4 and TRBJ1-1, with TRBD1 identical over 7 bases. The length of the CDR3 is 16 residues. Germline CDR1 reads SGHNT; CDR2 reads YYREEE (reference sequence). J was trimmed by 10 bases and V by 4 bases; bases with no gene match: 19. CDR3 in amino acids: CASSADPTRDRAGAFF. Here the CDR3 DNA reads TGTGCCAGCAGCGCCGACCCAACCCGGGACAGAGCAGGAGCTTTCTTT.

This chain connects TRBV11-2 to TRBJ2-7; D uncertain. CDR3 length: 13 residues. Trimming removed 5 bases from V and 7 bases from J, with 15 bases in between. Germline V gives CDR1 SGHAT, CDR2 FQNNGV. CDR3 sequence reads: CASSNSRVEEQYF. In nucleotides, the CDR3 is TGTGCCAGCAGCAACAGCCGAGTTGAAGAGCAGTACTTC.

The CDR3 loop reads CASTLRGLVNEQFF. CDR3 bases: TGTGCCAGCACCTTGAGGGGGCTGGTCAATGAGCAGTTCTTC. This chain connects TRBV28 to TRBJ2-1; 7 nucleotides match TRBD1. Trimming at V came to 7 bases and at J to 6 bases, leaving 9 bases not matched to a gene. This CDR3 region has 14 residues. Per germline, CDR1 MDHEN and CDR2 SYDVKM.

With regard to this clone: This same CDR3 is encoded by further DNA sequences in the sample. This chain uses TRBV6-5 with TRBJ2-5; D gene uncertain. V lost 0 bases and J 5 bases, leaving 4 bases between the germline ends. Germline V gene data show CDR1 as MNHEY and CDR2 as SVGAGI. This CDR3 spans 12 amino acids. The CDR3 DNA sequence: TGTGCCAGCAGTTACTCACGGGAGACCCAGTACTTC. Encoded protein: CASSYSRETQYF.

This clone has just one count. The chain employs TRBV29-1 and TRBJ2-1, with D perhaps matching TRBD1 or TRBD2 (5 bases each). The CDR3 length is 15 residues. CDR1 and CDR2 (germline): SQVTM, ANQGSEA. V lost 6 bases to trimming and J lost 4 bases, with 19 bases between them. DNA of the CDR3: TGCAGCGTGGCTGGGGCTAGCTCGGTATACAATGAGCAGTTCTTC. The encoded protein is CSVAGASSVYNEQFF.

The chain links TRBV4-3 to TRBJ2-5; perhaps TRBD1 as D (6 bases). The CDR3 has 15 amino acids. The V gene's germline CDR1 is LGHNA and CDR2 YSLEER. V lost 0 bases to trimming and J lost 2 bases, with 10 bases between them. The chain's CDR3 is CASSQEGRGQETQYF. CDR3 in DNA: TGCGCCAGCAGCCAAGAGGGCAGGGGACAAGAGACCCAGTACTTC.

The chain links TRBV2 to TRBJ1-2; D is possibly TRBD1 (6 bases). From germline, CDR1 is SNHLY and CDR2 FYNNEI. V dropped 6 bases and J dropped 8 bases, with 16 bases sitting between them. The CDR3 runs to 13 residues. For the CDR3, the DNA is TGTGCCAGCAGCCCCCGGGACATCGGAGGCTACACCTTC. It is translated as CASSPRDIGGYTF.

This clone was seen once. The CDR3 DNA reads TGTGCCAGCAGCCCTAACAGCTACACTGAAGCTTTCTTT. This sequence encodes CASSPNSYTEAFF. This chain connects TRBV11-2 to TRBJ1-1, with D uncertain. V was shortened by 5 bases and J by 3 bases, with 10 bases between the two germline ends. The CDR3 is 13 residues long. CDR1 is SGHAT and CDR2 is FQNNGV in the germline V gene.

The gene calls are TRBV5-6 and TRBJ1-3, with D unclear. Trimming left V 4 bases short and J 3 bases short, with 14 bases between. The germline V gene encodes CDR1 SGHDT and CDR2 YYEEEE. The CDR3 consists of 15 residues. CDR3 nucleotide sequence: TGTGCCAGCAGCCCGCTTGCGGGGAGTGGAAACACCATATATTTT. Its protein product is CASSPLAGSGNTIYF.

This clone was picked up a small number of times. The chain carries TRBV4-3 and TRBJ1-1, with D unresolved. The CDR3 extends over 13 amino acids. Per germline, CDR1 LGHNA and CDR2 YSLEER. The ends were cut back, 0 bases at V and 1 base at J, with 3 bases in the middle. The CDR3 bases are TGCGCCAGCAGCCAAGAGTGGAACACTGAAGCTTTCTTT. Its protein is CASSQEWNTEAFF.

This chain connects TRBV6-5 to TRBJ2-5; D call uncertain. The DNA end is a closer match to TRBJ2-7, so the J assignment may be wrong. CDR1 and CDR2 (germline): MNHEY, SVGAGI. The CDR3 loop spans 13 amino acids. CDR3 sequence (DNA): TGTGCCAGCAGTAATAGCTTGGTCGACGAGCAGTACTTC. This sequence encodes CASSNSLVDEQYF.

Remarks on this clone: This CDR3 is also generated by other DNA sequences in the sample. V and J are TRBV18 and TRBJ2-5, with a tentative D call TRBD2 (5 bases). This CDR3 has 14 amino acids. V was trimmed by 3 bases and J by 1 base, leaving 9 bases between them. CDR1 is KGHSH and CDR2 is LQKENI in the germline V gene. In nucleotides, the CDR3 is TGTGCCAGCTCACCTCCCGGGGTCCAAGAGACCCAGTACTTC. Translating it yields CASSPPGVQETQYF.

The genes are TRBV6-6 and TRBJ2-1, with D perhaps TRBD2 (6 bases). The V end lost 6 bases, the J end lost 16 bases, and 16 bases lay between the germline ends. Germline CDR1 is MNHNY and CDR2 is SVGAGI (reference sequence). The CDR3 has 11 residues. CDR3 DNA: TGTGCCAGCAGGATAGCGGCTGAGTGTTTCTTC. Protein sequence: CASRIAAECFF.

The CDR3 is CAWSVPPQFYEQYF. The CDR3 DNA is TGTGCCTGGAGTGTGCCACCGCAGTTCTACGAGCAGTACTTC. The V call is TRBV30, the J call TRBJ2-7, with D uncertain. The germline V gene encodes CDR1 GTSNPN and CDR2 SVGIG (reference sequence). The V end was cut by 0 bases, the J end by 3 bases, with 12 bases between. The CDR3 has 14 amino acids.

The CDR3 region has the DNA TGTGCCAGCAGTTATGGAGGGGGCATTATTGGGAACACCATATATTTT. Its translation: CASSYGGGIIGNTIYF. The chain is built from TRBV6-5 and TRBJ1-3; 7 bases align to TRBD1. The CDR3 spans 16 residues. The germline V gene encodes CDR1 MNHEY and CDR2 SVGAGI. The junction had 12 bases not matched to a gene; V was cut back by 3 bases and J by 7 bases.

The V gene is TRBV6-1, the J gene TRBJ2-7; TRBD1 or TRBD2 may be the D gene (5 bases each). This CDR3 spans 11 amino acids. V lost 11 bases and J 4 bases, leaving 12 bases between the germline ends. CDR1 MNHNS and CDR2 SASEGT come from the germline V gene. CDR3: CAGETEYEQYF. The CDR3 region has the DNA TGTGCCGGGGAGACAGAGTACGAGCAGTACTTC.

The chain carries TRBV4-3 and TRBJ2-3; D may be TRBD1 (5 bases). V was clipped by 0 bases and J by 4 bases, with 14 bases between them. The germline V gene has CDR1 LGHNA and CDR2 YSLEER. The length of the CDR3 is 16 residues. CDR3 sequence (DNA): TGCGCCAGCAGCCAAGATTCAGGGCAGGACCCAGATACGCAGTATTTT. Amino acid sequence: CASSQDSGQDPDTQYF.

The chain couples TRBV9 to TRBJ1-2; D remains unclear. Germline-derived CDR1 and CDR2 are SGDLS and YYNGEE. This CDR3 is 13 amino acids long. V was pared by 0 bases and J by 2 bases, with 5 bases between. In nucleotides, the CDR3 is TGTGCCAGCAGCGTAGAACAAAACTATGGCTACACCTTC. Protein: CASSVEQNYGYTF.

The chain carries TRBV6-1 and TRBJ2-5, with TRBD1 identical over 10 bases. The length of the CDR3 is 17 residues. Per germline, CDR1 MNHNS and CDR2 SASEGT. Trimming cost V 3 bases and J 1 base; bases outside gene matches: 8. The CDR3 protein is CASSDAGGQGVQETQYF. The CDR3 nucleotides are TGTGCCAGCAGTGATGCCGGAGGACAGGGGGTCCAAGAGACCCAGTACTTC.

The chain carries TRBV29-1 and TRBJ2-3, with 7 positions matching TRBD2. Trimming took 8 bases from V and 3 from J; bases not matched to a gene: 5. The CDR3 runs to 12 residues. Germline assignment: CDR1 SQVTM and CDR2 ANQGSEA. The CDR3 DNA follows: TGCAGCCTTGGCGGGGGTACAGATACGCAGTATTTT. This gives the protein CSLGGGTDTQYF.

V gene TRBV6-1 combines with J gene TRBJ1-2; 7 nucleotides match TRBD1. The V and J ends lost 0 bases and 2 bases, in that order; junction bases with no gene match: 9. Germline CDR1 and CDR2: MNHNS and SASEGT. The CDR3 extends over 17 amino acids. DNA of the CDR3: TGTGCCAGCAGTGAAGCGGGTTACCCGACAGGGAACTATGGCTACACCTTC. This gives the protein CASSEAGYPTGNYGYTF.